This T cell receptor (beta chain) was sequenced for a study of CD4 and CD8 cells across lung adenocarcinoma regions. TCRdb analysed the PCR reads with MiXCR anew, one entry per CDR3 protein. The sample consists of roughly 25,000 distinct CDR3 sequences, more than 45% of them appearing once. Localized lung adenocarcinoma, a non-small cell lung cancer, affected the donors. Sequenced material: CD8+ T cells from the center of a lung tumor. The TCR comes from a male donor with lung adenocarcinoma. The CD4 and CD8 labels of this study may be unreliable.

The chain's CDR3 is CASVTGRWAKNTQYF. CDR3 in DNA: TGTGCCAGCGTCACGGGGCGGTGGGCCAAAAATACTCAGTACTTC. The chain has TRBV6-1 and TRBJ2-4, with D possibly being TRBD1 or TRBD2 (5 bases each). The length of the CDR3 is 15 residues. The V end lost 8 bases, the J end lost 12 bases, and 26 bases lay between the germline ends. From germline, CDR1 is MNHNS and CDR2 SASEGT.